Presented here are 6 T cell receptor beta chains from one specimen sequenced in a study of blood T cell repertoires in COVID-19 (dated by TCRdb to 2020 to 2022). Libraries were built with the immunoSEQ multiplex PCR assay. TCRdb holds this immuneACCESS table with in-frame rearrangements only. Some clones are missing; in checked studies, unresolved V genes explain under half, and the rest has no known cause. For this sample there are a few hundred thousand clones; roughly 88% appear just once. About 2% of the sample is taken by the ten largest. The sample taken for sequencing was peripheral blood. The source of these receptors is a man aged 35-49 years who had recovered from COVID-19.

J is TRBJ1-1 and V is TRBV5-4, with 7 bases aligning to TRBD1. Germline CDR1 and CDR2: SGHNT and YYREEE (reference sequence). Trimming removed 4 bases from V and 8 bases from J; junction bases left unmatched: 8. CDR3 length: 13 amino acids. For the CDR3, the DNA is TGTGCCAGCAGCCCGGGACAGATTTCCGAAGCTTTCTTT. Translating it yields CASSPGQISEAFF.

The V call is TRBV5-6, the J call TRBJ1-1; D not certain. CDR3 length: 15 residues. V was clipped by 0 bases and J by 6 bases, with 15 bases between them. The germline V gene has CDR1 SGHDT and CDR2 YYEEEE. The CDR3 reads CASSLGGSRNAEAFF. CDR3 DNA: TGTGCCAGCAGCTTGGGAGGATCTCGTAACGCTGAAGCTTTCTTT. The whole variable domain, remainder taken from reference TRBV5-6 and TRBJ1-1, is DAGVTQSPTHLIKTRGQQVTLRCSPKSGHDTVSWYQQALGQGPQFIFQYYEEEERQRGNFPDRFSGHQFPNYSSELNVNALLLGDSALYLCASSLGGSRNAEAFFGQGTRLTVV.

This clone was seen only once. This chain uses TRBV9 with TRBJ2-3; 7 bases line up with TRBD2. CDR1 and CDR2 (germline): SGDLS, YYNGEE. The CDR3 extends over 16 amino acids. Unmatched junction bases numbered 8, after V lost 4 bases and J lost 0 bases. CDR3 bases: TGTGCCAGCAGCCCAGTGGGGACTACCAGCACAGATACGCAGTATTTT. This codes for CASSPVGTTSTDTQYF.

V and J are TRBV7-9 and TRBJ1-2; 7 bases map to TRBD1. V shed 3 bases, J shed 6 bases, and the junction held 10 bases outside the gene matches. Germline CDR1 is SEHNR and CDR2 is FQNEAQ (reference sequence). The CDR3 spans 15 residues. This CDR3 reads CASSLADRAYNGYTF. The CDR3 bases are TGTGCCAGCAGCTTGGCTGACAGGGCTTATAATGGCTACACCTTC.

The chain joins TRBV2 to TRBJ2-5; TRBD2 agrees at 7 bases. V lost 2 bases, J lost 5 bases, and 8 bases stayed unmatched. Germline V gene sequence: CDR1 SNHLY, CDR2 FYNNEI. The CDR3 is 15 residues long. In DNA, the CDR3 is TGTGCCAGCAGTGAACGAGCGGGATTTTTTGAGACCCAGTACTTC. This sequence encodes CASSERAGFFETQYF.

The chain employs TRBV4-1 and TRBJ2-7, with a tentative D call TRBD2 (7 bases). V lost 4 bases and J 3 bases, leaving 13 bases between the germline ends. CDR1 MGHRA and CDR2 YSYEKL come from the germline V gene. The CDR3 is 14 amino acids. The CDR3 bases are TGCGCCAGCAGCCGGGGGGGACAAATCTACGAGCAGTACTTC. This encodes CASSRGGQIYEQYF.